These T cell receptor beta chains were read from a single sample in a study of blood T cell repertoires in COVID-19. Sequenced by immunoSEQ multiplex PCR; TCRdb stores in-frame clones only, minus some. This sample carries some 240,000 clones, 75% to 90% of them seen once, and the ten largest clones take 10%. The sample taken for sequencing was peripheral blood. Receptors were obtained from a woman between 65 and 79 years old with COVID-19, enrolled during active disease. The CDR3 runs from the conserved cysteine through the conserved F or W. The order of the fields is clone size, J gene, D gene, V gene, CDR3 protein, CDR3 DNA. The D gene is left open where the match is weak. Clone size is given for some rows only: seen once, a few or many times, or a class if the clone is expanded.

clone_size: NA
j_call: TRBJ1-4
d_call: TRBD1
v_call: TRBV27
cdr3_aa: CASSLRTGKNEKLFF
cdr3_nt: TGTGCCAGCAGTTTAAGGACAGGAAAAAATGAAAAACTGTTTTTT

clone_size: once
j_call: TRBJ2-7
d_call: TRBD2
v_call: TRBV6-5
cdr3_aa: CASSQRLAAIYEQYF
cdr3_nt: TGTGCCAGCAGTCAGAGACTAGCGGCAATCTACGAGCAGTACTTC

clone_size: NA
j_call: TRBJ1-2
d_call: NA
v_call: TRBV19
cdr3_aa: CASSRRMSIGYGYTF
cdr3_nt: TGTGCCAGTAGTAGGAGGATGAGTATTGGGTATGGCTACACCTTC

clone_size: NA
j_call: TRBJ2-5
d_call: TRBD2
v_call: TRBV6-2/TRBV6-3
cdr3_aa: CASSPGGSGGETQYF
cdr3_nt: TGTGCCAGCAGCCCCGGGGGTAGCGGGGGAGAGACCCAGTACTTC

clone_size: NA
j_call: TRBJ1-1
d_call: NA
v_call: TRBV19
cdr3_aa: CASSISGHRNTEAFF
cdr3_nt: TGTGCCAGTAGTATTTCAGGACACCGGAACACTGAAGCTTTCTTT

clone_size: NA
j_call: TRBJ1-4
d_call: NA
v_call: TRBV4-2
cdr3_aa: CASSQEDAGANEKLFF
cdr3_nt: TGTGCCAGCAGCCAAGAAGATGCAGGGGCTAATGAAAAACTGTTTTTT

clone_size: NA
j_call: TRBJ1-4
d_call: TRBD1
v_call: TRBV18
cdr3_aa: CASSPQGQEGEKLFF
cdr3_nt: TGTGCCAGCTCACCACAGGGACAGGAGGGCGAAAAACTGTTTTTT

clone_size: NA
j_call: TRBJ1-1
d_call: NA
v_call: TRBV28
cdr3_aa: CASSLSGAVNTEAFF
cdr3_nt: TGTGCCAGCAGTTTATCAGGGGCGGTGAACACTGAAGCTTTCTTT

clone_size: NA
j_call: TRBJ2-5
d_call: TRBD1
v_call: TRBV7-9
cdr3_aa: CASSRGTAQETQYF
cdr3_nt: TGTGCCAGCAGCAGAGGGACAGCCCAAGAGACCCAGTACTTC

clone_size: NA
j_call: TRBJ2-4
d_call: NA
v_call: TRBV21-1
cdr3_aa: CASSKNLGAGTVAKNIQYF
cdr3_nt: TGTGCCAGCAGCAAGAACCTAGGGGCAGGGACAGTTGCCAAAAACATTCAGTACTTC

clone_size: NA
j_call: TRBJ2-2
d_call: NA
v_call: TRBV6-6
cdr3_aa: CASSYSFGSSAGELFF
cdr3_nt: TGTGCCAGCAGTTACTCGTTCGGGAGCTCGGCCGGGGAGCTGTTTTTT

clone_size: NA
j_call: TRBJ2-7
d_call: TRBD2
v_call: TRBV6-5
cdr3_aa: CASSYSILAGVKEQYF
cdr3_nt: TGTGCCAGCAGTTACTCGATTCTAGCGGGAGTTAAAGAGCAGTACTTC

clone_size: NA
j_call: TRBJ1-2
d_call: TRBD1
v_call: TRBV10-3
cdr3_aa: CAISEEVTGNGYTF
cdr3_nt: TGTGCCATCAGTGAGGAGGTGACAGGGAACGGCTACACCTTC

clone_size: NA
j_call: TRBJ1-3
d_call: NA
v_call: TRBV29-1
cdr3_aa: CSVVTATRNTIYF
cdr3_nt: TGCAGCGTTGTAACAGCTACCCGGAACACCATATATTTT

clone_size: NA
j_call: TRBJ1-5
d_call: NA
v_call: TRBV7-9
cdr3_aa: CASSSYDTGISNQPQHF
cdr3_nt: TGTGCCAGCAGCTCCTACGATACGGGGATTAGCAATCAGCCCCAGCATTTT

clone_size: NA
j_call: TRBJ2-7
d_call: TRBD1
v_call: TRBV6-5
cdr3_aa: CASRPGQGAYEQYF
cdr3_nt: TGTGCCAGCAGGCCGGGACAGGGTGCCTACGAGCAGTACTTC

clone_size: NA
j_call: TRBJ1-1
d_call: NA
v_call: TRBV27
cdr3_aa: CASSFTHFNTEAFF
cdr3_nt: TGTGCCAGCAGTTTTACCCACTTTAACACTGAAGCTTTCTTT

clone_size: NA
j_call: TRBJ2-1
d_call: TRBD1
v_call: TRBV7-7
cdr3_aa: CASSPNRGDEQFF
cdr3_nt: TGTGCTAGCAGCCCGAACAGGGGCGATGAGCAGTTCTTC

clone_size: NA
j_call: TRBJ2-2
d_call: NA
v_call: TRBV6-2/TRBV6-3
cdr3_aa: CASSFGGSNTGELFF
cdr3_nt: TGTGCCAGCAGTTTCGGCGGATCGAACACCGGGGAGCTGTTTTTT

clone_size: NA
j_call: TRBJ1-4
d_call: NA
v_call: TRBV19
cdr3_aa: CASSIDGGQINEKLFF
cdr3_nt: TGTGCCAGTAGTATAGATGGAGGCCAGATTAATGAAAAACTGTTTTTT

clone_size: NA
j_call: TRBJ1-5
d_call: NA
v_call: TRBV19
cdr3_aa: CASSIGTTGNQPQHF
cdr3_nt: TGTGCCAGTAGTATAGGGACCACGGGGAATCAGCCCCAGCATTTT

clone_size: NA
j_call: TRBJ1-5
d_call: NA
v_call: TRBV2
cdr3_aa: CASSEGDSSNQPQHF
cdr3_nt: TGTGCCAGCAGTGAGGGGGACTCAAGCAATCAGCCCCAGCATTTT

clone_size: NA
j_call: TRBJ1-1
d_call: NA
v_call: TRBV30
cdr3_aa: CAWSVPEEVGTEAFF
cdr3_nt: TGTGCCTGGAGTGTCCCGGAGGAGGTAGGGACTGAAGCTTTCTTT

clone_size: NA
j_call: TRBJ1-6
d_call: TRBD1
v_call: TRBV28
cdr3_aa: CASSSPTSGGNSPLHF
cdr3_nt: TGTGCCAGCAGTTCCCCGACCTCAGGGGGTAATTCACCCCTCCACTTT

clone_size: NA
j_call: TRBJ2-7
d_call: NA
v_call: TRBV6-4
cdr3_aa: CASMVSVREQYF
cdr3_nt: TGTGCCAGCATGGTTTCCGTGAGGGAGCAGTACTTC

clone_size: NA
j_call: TRBJ2-7
d_call: NA
v_call: TRBV29-1
cdr3_aa: CSARTPGSPYEQYF
cdr3_nt: TGCAGCGCACGGACTCCCGGGTCCCCCTACGAGCAGTACTTC

clone_size: NA
j_call: TRBJ1-6
d_call: NA
v_call: TRBV14
cdr3_aa: CASSQITPRDSPLHF
cdr3_nt: TGTGCCAGCAGCCAAATCACCCCACGGGATTCACCCCTCCACTTT

clone_size: NA
j_call: TRBJ2-5
d_call: TRBD2
v_call: TRBV18
cdr3_aa: CASSPAGGIETQYF
cdr3_nt: TGTGCCAGCTCACCAGCGGGAGGGATAGAGACCCAGTACTTC

clone_size: NA
j_call: TRBJ2-1
d_call: NA
v_call: TRBV28
cdr3_aa: CASRKLVQQFF
cdr3_nt: TGTGCCAGCAGAAAACTAGTTCAGCAGTTCTTC

clone_size: NA
j_call: TRBJ2-2
d_call: NA
v_call: TRBV3-1/TRBV3-2
cdr3_aa: CASSQVLPGSFRGTGELFF
cdr3_nt: TGTGCCAGCAGCCAAGTCCTTCCCGGGAGCTTCCGGGGAACCGGGGAGCTGTTTTTT

clone_size: NA
j_call: TRBJ1-6
d_call: NA
v_call: TRBV2
cdr3_aa: CASNAGYGSPLHF
cdr3_nt: TGTGCCAGCAACGCAGGGTATGGGTCACCCCTCCACTTT

clone_size: NA
j_call: TRBJ2-1
d_call: TRBD1
v_call: TRBV19
cdr3_aa: CASSMTGLLNNEQFF
cdr3_nt: TGTGCCAGTAGTATGACAGGGTTACTCAACAATGAGCAGTTCTTC

clone_size: NA
j_call: TRBJ1-2
d_call: TRBD1
v_call: TRBV2
cdr3_aa: CASSDRGRYGYTF
cdr3_nt: TGTGCCAGCAGTGACAGGGGGCGGTATGGCTACACCTTC

clone_size: once
j_call: TRBJ1-2
d_call: NA
v_call: TRBV19
cdr3_aa: CASRNGDGYTF
cdr3_nt: TGTGCCAGTAGGAACGGAGATGGCTACACCTTC

clone_size: NA
j_call: TRBJ1-1
d_call: TRBD1
v_call: TRBV7-2
cdr3_aa: CASSETGNMNTEAFF
cdr3_nt: TGTGCCAGCAGCGAGACAGGGAACATGAACACTGAAGCTTTCTTT

clone_size: NA
j_call: TRBJ2-3
d_call: NA
v_call: TRBV5-1
cdr3_aa: CASSLIVALTDTQYF
cdr3_nt: TGCGCCAGCAGCTTGATCGTAGCCCTAACAGATACGCAGTATTTT

clone_size: NA
j_call: TRBJ1-1
d_call: NA
v_call: TRBV30
cdr3_aa: CAWRVREVAFF
cdr3_nt: TGTGCCTGGAGGGTCCGGGAGGTAGCTTTCTTT

clone_size: once
j_call: TRBJ2-7
d_call: TRBD1
v_call: TRBV29-1
cdr3_aa: CSVVGTGVSYEQYF
cdr3_nt: TGCAGCGTTGTTGGGACAGGGGTCTCCTACGAGCAGTACTTC

clone_size: NA
j_call: TRBJ2-7
d_call: TRBD1
v_call: TRBV5-1
cdr3_aa: CASSLGDSREQYF
cdr3_nt: TGCGCCAGCAGCTTGGGGGACAGTCGCGAGCAGTACTTC

clone_size: NA
j_call: TRBJ1-4
d_call: TRBD1
v_call: TRBV5-1
cdr3_aa: CASSPDRGREKLFF
cdr3_nt: TGCGCCAGCAGCCCCGACAGGGGGCGGGAAAAACTGTTTTTT

clone_size: NA
j_call: TRBJ1-5
d_call: TRBD1
v_call: TRBV29-1
cdr3_aa: CSVGDSSNQPQHF
cdr3_nt: TGCAGCGTTGGGGACAGTAGCAATCAGCCCCAGCATTTT

clone_size: NA
j_call: TRBJ2-5
d_call: NA
v_call: TRBV29-1
cdr3_aa: CSVRQGAGETQYF
cdr3_nt: TGCAGCGTTCGCCAGGGCGCGGGGGAGACCCAGTACTTC

clone_size: NA
j_call: TRBJ2-1
d_call: TRBD2
v_call: TRBV7-2
cdr3_aa: CASSPPGLVGFF
cdr3_nt: TGTGCCAGCAGCCCACCGGGACTAGTGGGGTTCTTC